Reported below is one TCR beta chain. Deletions cut 3 bases from V and 0 bases from J, with 13 bases between. The CDR3 contains 15 residues. CDR1 is SGDLS and CDR2 is YYNGEE in the germline V gene. Authors' processing steps: The assay estimated nucleated cells by amplifying reference gene primers. Assay: immunoSEQ multiplex PCR; the TCRdb copy retains only in-frame clones and omits some. The V and J calls and the clone size are those of that table, but D and trimming were determined from the DNA. The sample lists more than 130,000 clones; around 80% were seen once. This entry comes from a study of blood T cell repertoires in COVID-19. Study-wide context: PBMCs, B-cell-depleted T cells, or T cells were the source of the cDNA or gDNA that made up the material.

The sequence derives from a woman of 80 years or more in a cohort sampled during active or convalescent COVID-19. This chain uses TRBV9 with TRBJ2-7, with a weak D call TRBD1 (5 bases). Specimen: peripheral blood. This CDR3 is CASSAGWGGSYEQYF. CDR3 nucleotide sequence: TGTGCCAGCAGCGCCGGATGGGGCGGCTCCTACGAGCAGTACTTC. The entire variable domain, with the rest obtained from reference TRBV9 and TRBJ2-7, is as follows: DSGVTQTPKHLITATGQRVTLRCSPRSGDLSVYWYQQSLDQGLQFLIQYYNGEERAKGNILERFSAQQFPDLHSELNLSSLELGDSALYFCASSAGWGGSYEQYFGPGTRLTVT.